The sequence of this T cell receptor beta chain was determined in a study of blood T cell repertoires in COVID-19. Germline loops: CDR1 SQVTM, CDR2 ANQGSEA. This CDR3 has 13 amino acids. V dropped 4 bases and J dropped 4 bases, with 13 bases sitting between them. Original analysis: It was from reference gene primer amplification that nucleated cell counts were estimated. Here immunoSEQ multiplex PCR was the method, and the copy in TCRdb shows in-frame clones only, minus some. For V, J and clone size, that table is used; D and trimming come from the DNA. The sample includes over 45,000 clones, roughly four fifths of them seen just once.

The specimen was peripheral blood. This TCR derives from a woman older than 75 with acute or convalescent COVID-19. V usage is TRBV29-1 and J usage is TRBJ1-2; perhaps TRBD1 as D (6 bases). CDR3 loop: CSVVPTGSYGYTF. CDR3 bases: TGCAGCGTTGTCCCCACAGGGTCCTATGGCTACACCTTC.